This is a list of T cell receptor beta chains from one sample in a study of shared clonotypes between healthy human individuals. This table comes from immunoSEQ multiplex PCR, and its TCRdb copy is limited to in-frame clones, with some not included. In the table there are about 2.2 million clones, around 95% of which are singletons. The sequencing input was naive CD8+ T cells from PBMCs. The receptors stem from a man between 18 and 29 years old in good health. Some clones in this sample may be carry-over from other donors' samples. CDR3s include the opening cysteine and the closing phenylalanine or tryptophan. A D gene is named only where the DNA matches it firmly.

V gene: TRBV27; J gene: TRBJ2-7; D gene: TRBD1; CDR3 protein: CASSPQGGWSYEQYF; CDR3 DNA: TGTGCCAGCAGTCCACAGGGGGGTTGGTCCTACGAGCAGTACTTC
V gene: TRBV7-3; J gene: TRBJ2-3; D gene: NA; CDR3 protein: CASSLGGRDTQYF; CDR3 DNA: TGTGCCAGCAGCTTGGGGGGACGTGATACGCAGTATTTT
V gene: TRBV28; J gene: TRBJ2-3; D gene: TRBD1; CDR3 protein: CASSFQDRVWGDTQYF; CDR3 DNA: TGTGCCAGCAGTTTTCAGGACAGGGTTTGGGGAGATACGCAGTATTTT
V gene: TRBV27; J gene: TRBJ2-7; D gene: NA; CDR3 protein: CASSSPGHLSSYEQYF; CDR3 DNA: TGTGCCAGCAGTTCCCCGGGACACCTGAGCTCCTACGAGCAGTACTTC
V gene: TRBV4-3; J gene: TRBJ2-3; D gene: TRBD2; CDR3 protein: CASSQGFPSGSPADTQYF; CDR3 DNA: TGCGCCAGCAGCCAAGGTTTTCCTAGCGGGAGCCCAGCAGATACGCAGTATTTT
V gene: TRBV11-2; J gene: TRBJ2-1; D gene: NA; CDR3 protein: CASSLGTLTRGGSYNEQFF; CDR3 DNA: TGTGCCAGCAGCTTAGGAACCCTAACCAGGGGCGGGTCCTACAATGAGCAGTTCTTC
V gene: TRBV9; J gene: TRBJ1-2; D gene: NA; CDR3 protein: CASSVAGANYGYTF; CDR3 DNA: TGTGCCAGCAGCGTAGCAGGGGCCAACTATGGCTACACCTTC
V gene: TRBV28; J gene: TRBJ2-7; D gene: NA; CDR3 protein: CASSPPSYEQYF; CDR3 DNA: TGTGCCAGCAGTCCACCGTCCTACGAGCAGTACTTC
V gene: TRBV5-1; J gene: TRBJ2-1; D gene: TRBD2; CDR3 protein: CATKVREGSYNEQFF; CDR3 DNA: TGCGCCACCAAGGTCCGGGAGGGCTCCTACAATGAGCAGTTCTTC
V gene: TRBV6-1; J gene: TRBJ2-7; D gene: NA; CDR3 protein: CASSAPLSPEQYF; CDR3 DNA: TGTGCCAGCAGTGCCCCCCTTTCACCCGAGCAGTACTTC
V gene: TRBV10-3; J gene: TRBJ2-7; D gene: TRBD2; CDR3 protein: CAISVSLGSGSEYEQYF; CDR3 DNA: TGTGCCATCAGTGTATCACTGGGAAGCGGGAGTGAGTACGAGCAGTACTTC